This is a list of T cell receptor beta chains from one sample in a study of radiotherapy plus CTLA-4 blockade in lung cancer. The assay was immunoSEQ multiplex PCR, and TCRdb's table has in-frame clones only and misses some. The table lists some 40,000 clones, nearly 80% of them singletons. The sample was peripheral blood, taken from a patient treated with radiotherapy plus ipilimumab. Receptors originate from a human donor with non-small cell lung cancer that progressed on radiotherapy plus ipilimumab. CDR3s include the opening cysteine and the closing phenylalanine or tryptophan. The order of the fields is J gene, V gene, CDR3 protein.

j_call: TRBJ1-1
v_call: TRBV4-3
cdr3_aa: CASSLLNDLGSEAFF

j_call: TRBJ1-4
v_call: TRBV10-3
cdr3_aa: CATNPRSNEKLFF

j_call: TRBJ2-5
v_call: TRBV7-8
cdr3_aa: CASSLLPHYLDQETQYF

j_call: TRBJ1-2
v_call: TRBV27
cdr3_aa: CASSLTGTGGNYGYTF

j_call: TRBJ1-5
v_call: TRBV6-1
cdr3_aa: CASSETTGGTSQHF

j_call: TRBJ2-7
v_call: TRBV29-1
cdr3_aa: CSAADSSSYEQYF

j_call: TRBJ2-7
v_call: TRBV5-1
cdr3_aa: CASSLAEVLHEQYF

j_call: TRBJ1-1
v_call: TRBV2
cdr3_aa: CASSTGQNTEAFF

j_call: TRBJ2-7
v_call: TRBV7-2
cdr3_aa: CASSLTTVSYEQYF

j_call: TRBJ1-2
v_call: TRBV11-2
cdr3_aa: CASSPLRQGMGYGYTF

j_call: TRBJ2-1
v_call: TRBV2
cdr3_aa: CASRDDRGSYNEQFF

j_call: TRBJ1-2
v_call: TRBV11-3
cdr3_aa: CASSLDGAKARGYTF

j_call: TRBJ2-7
v_call: TRBV11-2
cdr3_aa: CASGRRESLGVRSYEQYF

j_call: TRBJ2-3
v_call: TRBV4-1
cdr3_aa: CASSQEGLVSSTDTQYF

j_call: TRBJ2-5
v_call: TRBV11-2
cdr3_aa: CASSLPGTSGGKTQYF

j_call: TRBJ2-7
v_call: TRBV19
cdr3_aa: CASRPGQGIYEQYF

j_call: TRBJ2-1
v_call: TRBV19
cdr3_aa: CASSAGTARNEQFF

j_call: TRBJ2-1
v_call: TRBV6-1
cdr3_aa: CASSPAGTSLSEQFF

j_call: TRBJ2-3
v_call: TRBV2
cdr3_aa: CASSDGLAGGGDTQYF

j_call: TRBJ1-1
v_call: TRBV7-3
cdr3_aa: CASREAGSLEAFF

j_call: TRBJ1-1
v_call: TRBV15
cdr3_aa: CATSSQGAGTEAFF

j_call: TRBJ2-7
v_call: TRBV28
cdr3_aa: CASSSGTGFYEQYF

j_call: TRBJ1-6
v_call: TRBV19
cdr3_aa: CASSIMGQAESPLHF

j_call: TRBJ2-5
v_call: TRBV18
cdr3_aa: CASSPRQEETQYF

j_call: TRBJ1-3
v_call: TRBV6-5
cdr3_aa: CASSYSGRNSGNTIYF

j_call: TRBJ1-2
v_call: TRBV9
cdr3_aa: CASSVDRQPLWGYTF

j_call: TRBJ1-1
v_call: TRBV18
cdr3_aa: CASSHSEVVNTEAFF

j_call: TRBJ2-7
v_call: TRBV7-2
cdr3_aa: CASSLEAWRGYEQYF